This entry lists 18 T cell receptor beta chains sequenced from one sample in a study of shared clonotypes between healthy human individuals. Produced via immunoSEQ multiplex PCR; TCRdb's table is partial and in-frame only. Here the sample spans roughly 1,000,000 clones, about 84% being singletons. The sequenced sample consisted of memory CD4+ T cells from PBMCs. The subset is: CD45RA-negative fraction. The receptors originated from a man aged 18 to 30 in good health. Some clones in this sample may be carry-over from other donors' samples.

The chain recombines TRBV5-1 with TRBJ2-7; D perhaps matches TRBD2 (5 bases). The V gene lost 5 bases and the J gene lost 7 bases, with 19 bases spanning the gap. The CDR3 is 14 residues long. Germline values: CDR1 SGHRS, CDR2 YFSETQ. CDR3 sequence reads: CASRVRDSAGEQYF. Written as DNA, the CDR3 is TGCGCCAGCAGGGTCCGAGACTCGGCGGGTGAGCAGTACTTC.

The chain links TRBV29-1 to TRBJ2-3; unclear D gene. Per germline, CDR1 SQVTM and CDR2 ANQGSEA. CDR3 length: 14 residues. The V end lost 6 bases, the J end lost 4 bases, and 17 bases lay between the germline ends. The CDR3 protein is CSVAPVSAADTQYF. CDR3 coding DNA: TGCAGCGTCGCCCCAGTCTCGGCGGCAGATACGCAGTATTTT.

The V and J genes are TRBV6-1 and TRBJ2-1, with D possibly being TRBD1 (6 bases). There are 12 residues in the CDR3. Germline CDR1 MNHNS, CDR2 SASEGT. Trimming stripped 5 bases from V and 8 bases from J, with 10 bases between. CDR3 in amino acids: CASSPDRDEQFF. The CDR3 DNA sequence: TGTGCCAGCAGTCCGGACAGAGATGAGCAGTTCTTC.

On this clone itself: Within the sample, other DNA sequences also encode this same CDR3. V gene TRBV7-2 combines with J gene TRBJ2-7; D unresolved. The V end was cut by 0 bases, the J end by 7 bases, with 4 bases between. CDR3 size: 11 residues. Germline CDR1 and CDR2: SGHTA and FQGNSA. The CDR3 DNA reads as TGTGCCAGCAGCTTAGCGGCAGAGCAGTACTTC. The encoded protein is CASSLAAEQYF. Based on the CDR3 plus reference TRBV7-2 and TRBJ2-7, the full variable domain is GAGVSQSPSNKVTEKGKDVELRCDPISGHTALYWYRQSLGQGLEFLIYFQGNSAPDKSGLPSDRFSAERTGGSVSTLTIQRTQQEDSAVYLCASSLAAEQYFGPGTRLTVT.

The gene calls are TRBV18 and TRBJ2-7; D is perhaps TRBD2 (7 bases). Germline CDR1 is KGHSH and CDR2 is LQKENI. Trimming stripped 5 bases from V and 5 bases from J, with 13 bases between. This CDR3 is 13 amino acids long. CDR3 sequence: CASSGGAINEQYF. CDR3 DNA: TGTGCCAGCTCAGGGGGGGCAATCAACGAGCAGTACTTC.

The chain uses TRBV6-1 and TRBJ1-1; the D gene is possibly TRBD1 (5 bases). The germline V and J ends were trimmed by 5 bases and 6 bases, with 10 bases remaining between them. The CDR3 consists of 12 residues. CDR1 and CDR2 from the germline V gene are MNHNS and SASEGT. The CDR3 is CASSQGRPEAFF. CDR3 nucleotides: TGTGCCAGCAGTCAGGGTCGGCCTGAAGCTTTCTTT.

The chain couples TRBV7-2 to TRBJ1-4; D is possibly TRBD1 (5 bases). In germline, CDR1 is SGHTA, CDR2 FQGNSA. V lost 4 bases, J lost 0 bases, and 9 bases lay in between. This CDR3 is 15 amino acids long. CDR3 protein: CASSSSGATNEKLFF. The DNA for the CDR3 is TGTGCCAGCAGCTCGTCGGGGGCAACTAATGAAAAACTGTTTTTT.

The J gene is TRBJ1-5, the V gene TRBV7-2; unclear D gene. CDR1 and CDR2 from the germline V gene are SGHTA and FQGNSA. This CDR3 comprises 12 residues. V gave up 2 bases and J gave up 6 bases, with 5 bases separating them. Written as DNA, the CDR3 is TGTGCCAGCAGCTTATCGCCTCAGCCCCAGCATTTT. This sequence encodes CASSLSPQPQHF.

Only a few counts were recorded for this clone. The rearrangement uses TRBV14 and TRBJ2-3; perhaps TRBD1 as D (5 bases). V gave up 3 bases and J gave up 3 bases, with 16 bases separating them. The CDR3 sequence is 16 residues long. Germline V gives CDR1 SGHDN, CDR2 FVKESK. The CDR3 sequence is CASSQPGQSPTDTQYF. In DNA, the CDR3 is TGTGCCAGCAGCCAGCCCGGACAATCACCTACAGATACGCAGTATTTT.

A word on this clone: Other DNA variants within this sample encode the same CDR3. The DNA of the CDR3 is TGTGCCAGCAGCGTAGCCCCGCGCTACGAGCAGTACTTC. Translated: CASSVAPRYEQYF. V and J are TRBV9 and TRBJ2-7; D not certain. The V gene's germline CDR1 is SGDLS and CDR2 YYNGEE. The CDR3 spans 13 residues. The V end lost 0 bases, the J end lost 3 bases, and 7 bases lay between the germline ends.

The genes are TRBV25-1 and TRBJ1-2; D is uncertain. This CDR3 is 13 amino acids long. Germline V gives CDR1 MGHDK, CDR2 SYGVNS. Trimming took off 2 bases at V and 4 bases at J, with 8 bases between the two ends. The CDR3 bases are TGTGCCAGCAGTGAAGACATCCGCTATGGCTACACCTTC. Translating gives CASSEDIRYGYTF.

Written as DNA, the CDR3 is TGTGCCAGCAGCCCCGTGGGGGGAAACAATGAGCAGTTCTTC. It translates to CASSPVGGNNEQFF. The V call is TRBV7-9, the J call TRBJ2-1; D possibly corresponds to TRBD2 (6 bases). The CDR3 is 14 residues long. CDR1 is SEHNR, CDR2 FQNEAQ, per germline (reference sequence). The V and J ends lost 5 bases and 5 bases respectively, with 13 bases between them.

The chain employs TRBV2 and TRBJ1-1; D perhaps matches TRBD1 (5 bases). V lost 10 bases, J lost 0 bases, and 15 bases lay in between. Germline CDR1 is SNHLY and CDR2 is FYNNEI. The CDR3 has 14 amino acids. The CDR3 is CATLGGLMNTEAFF. The DNA of the CDR3 is TGTGCCACTTTGGGGGGATTAATGAACACTGAAGCTTTCTTT.

The chain links TRBV6-5 to TRBJ1-3, with D possibly being TRBD1 (6 bases). Germline assignment: CDR1 MNHEY and CDR2 SVGAGI. V lost 6 bases and J lost 0, with 6 bases in between. This CDR3 comprises 13 residues. The CDR3 DNA follows: TGTGCCAGCAGGGGACACTCTGGAAACACCATATATTTT. The encoded protein is CASRGHSGNTIYF.

The V call is TRBV9, the J call TRBJ2-1; D gene uncertain. CDR1 is SGDLS and CDR2 is YYNGEE in the germline V gene. V was trimmed by 4 bases and J by 10 bases, leaving 24 bases between them. The CDR3 consists of 16 residues. The CDR3 protein is CASSPWVGVQVEEQFF. CDR3 coding DNA: TGTGCCAGCAGCCCCTGGGTCGGCGTCCAAGTAGAGGAGCAGTTCTTC.

The chain is built from TRBV7-2 and TRBJ2-3, with D possibly TRBD1 on 6 matching bases. From germline, CDR1 is SGHTA and CDR2 FQGNSA. The length of the CDR3 is 14 residues. Trimming left V 5 bases short and J 8 bases short, with 17 bases between. As DNA, the CDR3 is TGTGCCAGCAGCCCAGTAACAGGGCCGGGTACGCAGTATTTT. Its translation is CASSPVTGPGTQYF.

The rearrangement links TRBV4-2 to TRBJ2-2, with 8 bases fitting TRBD2. This CDR3 is built from 16 residues. Germline V gene data show CDR1 as LGHNA and CDR2 as YNFKEQ. Trimming removed 2 bases from V and 3 bases from J; junction bases left unmatched: 5. CDR3 residues: CASSQIAGTYTGELFF. CDR3 DNA: TGTGCCAGCAGCCAAATAGCGGGGACCTACACCGGGGAGCTGTTTTTT.

The CDR3 DNA reads as TGTGCCAGCAGCCCAAGTGGGAGGACTTACAATGAGCAGTTCTTC. Translation gives CASSPSGRTYNEQFF. The chain couples TRBV9 to TRBJ2-1; weak D call: TRBD2 (6 bases). CDR1 SGDLS and CDR2 YYNGEE come from the germline V gene. V was shortened by 4 bases and J by 4 bases, with 15 bases between the two germline ends. CDR3 size: 15 residues.